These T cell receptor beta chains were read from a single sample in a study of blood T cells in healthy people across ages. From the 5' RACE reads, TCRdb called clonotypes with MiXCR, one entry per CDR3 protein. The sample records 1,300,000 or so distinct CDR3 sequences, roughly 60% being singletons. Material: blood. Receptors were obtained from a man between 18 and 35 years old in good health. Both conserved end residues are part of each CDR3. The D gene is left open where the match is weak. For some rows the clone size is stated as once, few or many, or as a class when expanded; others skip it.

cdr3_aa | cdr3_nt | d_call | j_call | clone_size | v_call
CASKGGSFSPLHF | TGTGCCAGCAAGGGCGGTTCTTTTTCACCCCTCCACTTT | . | TRBJ1-6 | many | TRBV27
CASSLLRYEQYF | TGTGCCAGCAGCCTCCTGAGATACGAGCAGTACTTC | . | TRBJ2-7 | few | TRBV7-2
CASTEQLTRLVPSDTQYF | TGTGCCAGCACCGAACAGTTAACCCGACTAGTCCCCTCAGATACGCAGTATTTT | . | TRBJ2-3 | . | TRBV6-2/TRBV6-3
CASSPKRGGPGELFF | TGCGCCAGCAGTCCCAAGCGGGGGGGCCCGGGGGAGCTGTTTTTT | TRBD2 | TRBJ2-2 | . | TRBV10-2
CSVGGDGTEAFF | TGCAGCGTTGGGGGGGACGGTACTGAAGCTTTCTTT | . | TRBJ1-1 | . | TRBV29-1
CASSLLRGAKNIQYF | TGTGCCAGCAGCTTGCTTCGGGGTGCCAAAAACATTCAGTACTTC | . | TRBJ2-4 | once | TRBV7-8
CASSLRGTGPGELFF | TGCGCCAGCAGCTTGCGTGGGACAGGCCCCGGGGAGCTGTTTTTT | TRBD1 | TRBJ2-2 | . | TRBV5-1
CASSLNRVGTDTQYF | TGTGCCAGCAGCTTAAACAGGGTGGGAACAGATACGCAGTATTTT | . | TRBJ2-3 | . | TRBV7-2
CASSQESVALYEQYF | TGTGCCAGCAGCCAAGAGTCCGTGGCGCTCTACGAGCAGTACTTC | . | TRBJ2-7 | . | TRBV4-2
CASSPLTLAGVSDTQYF | TGTGCCAGCAGCCCTCTTACCCTAGCGGGAGTATCAGATACGCAGTATTTT | TRBD2 | TRBJ2-3 | few | TRBV28
CASSPEAGFTEAFF | TGTGCCAGCAGCCCCGAAGCAGGGTTCACTGAAGCTTTCTTT | . | TRBJ1-1 | . | TRBV12-3/TRBV12-4
CASNNGPYEQYF | TGTGCCAGCAATAACGGGCCTTACGAGCAGTACTTC | . | TRBJ2-7 | . | TRBV6-2/TRBV6-3
CSVILTGTWEQFF | TGCAGCGTGATTCTAACGGGGACTTGGGAGCAGTTCTTC | . | TRBJ2-1 | . | TRBV29-1
CASTNSKGDRGYEKLFF | TGTGCCAGCACTAACTCAAAGGGGGACAGGGGATACGAAAAACTGTTTTTT | TRBD1 | TRBJ1-4 | . | TRBV25-1
CASSEGTGHLETQYF | TGTGCCAGCAGTGAAGGGACAGGTCACCTAGAGACCCAGTACTTC | TRBD1 | TRBJ2-5 | . | TRBV6-1
CSANLLLELNEQFF | TGCAGTGCTAACCTCCTCTTAGAACTCAATGAGCAGTTCTTC | . | TRBJ2-1 | once | TRBV20-1
CASSLGAGIHFEQYF | TGTGCCAGCAGTTTGGGAGCGGGAATTCATTTCGAGCAGTACTTC | TRBD2 | TRBJ2-7 | once | TRBV27
CASSLSLGRPYGYTF | TGTGCCAGCAGTTTATCTCTGGGACGGCCTTATGGCTACACCTTC | . | TRBJ1-2 | few | TRBV27
CASSLGLAGAPTPNNEQFF | TGTGCCAGCAGTTTGGGGCTAGCGGGAGCCCCGACCCCTAACAATGAGCAGTTCTTC | TRBD2 | TRBJ2-1 | once | TRBV27
CASSERQGAYEQYF | TGCGCCAGCAGCGAAAGACAGGGAGCCTACGAGCAGTACTTC | TRBD1 | TRBJ2-7 | . | TRBV5-1
CARTGTKVNEQFF | TGTGCCAGAACCGGGACTAAAGTGAATGAGCAGTTCTTC | TRBD2 | TRBJ2-1 | few | TRBV2
CSVKGVPYEQYF | TGCAGTGTAAAAGGGGTCCCCTACGAGCAGTACTTC | . | TRBJ2-7 | few | TRBV20-1
CASRLGSSYNEQFF | TGTGCCAGCAGACTGGGTAGCTCCTACAATGAGCAGTTCTTC | . | TRBJ2-1 | . | TRBV5-4
CASSQDHRTGGTEAFF | TGCGCCAGCAGCCAAGATCACAGGACAGGGGGCACTGAAGCTTTCTTT | TRBD1 | TRBJ1-1 | . | TRBV4-1
CASSLLADPPTDTQYF | TGTGCCAGCAGCTTACTAGCGGATCCCCCCACAGATACGCAGTATTTT | TRBD2 | TRBJ2-3 | . | TRBV7-6
CASSLRPGTGAYEQYF | TGTGCCAGCAGCTTAAGGCCCGGGACAGGGGCCTACGAGCAGTACTTC | TRBD1 | TRBJ2-7 | . | TRBV7-8
CASSQDSSGSSTDTQYF | TGCGCCAGCAGCCAAGATAGCAGCGGTTCTAGCACAGATACGCAGTATTTT | . | TRBJ2-3 | . | TRBV4-1
CASSQVREAFF | TGTGCCAGCAGCCAAGTGAGAGAAGCTTTCTTT | . | TRBJ1-1 | . | TRBV11-2
CASSVRASGGWNPDTQYF | TGTGCCAGCAGCGTAAGGGCTAGCGGGGGGTGGAACCCAGATACGCAGTATTTT | TRBD2 | TRBJ2-3 | . | TRBV7-2
CSATNDRGQYF | TGCAGTGCCACAAACGACAGGGGGCAGTACTTC | TRBD1 | TRBJ2-7 | once | TRBV20-1
CASSQAPLPEAYEQYF | TGTGCCAGCAGCCAAGCCCCCCTACCCGAAGCCTACGAGCAGTACTTC | . | TRBJ2-7 | . | TRBV3-1
CASIGVGETQYF | TGTGCCAGCATAGGAGTGGGAGAGACCCAGTACTTC | . | TRBJ2-5 | few | TRBV12-3/TRBV12-4
CASSLAEGRIYGYTF | TGCGCCAGCAGCTTGGCCGAGGGCAGAATCTATGGCTACACCTTC | . | TRBJ1-2 | . | TRBV5-1
CASSAGQMIGYTF | TGTGCCAGCAGCGCCGGACAGATGATCGGCTACACCTTC | . | TRBJ1-2 | . | TRBV9
CASSLETGPNLGTDTQYF | TGTGCCAGCAGCTTAGAGACAGGGCCGAACCTGGGCACAGATACGCAGTATTTT | TRBD1 | TRBJ2-3 | once | TRBV7-2
CSVEDREGADGYTF | TGCAGCGTTGAAGATCGGGAGGGGGCGGATGGCTACACCTTC | TRBD1 | TRBJ1-2 | . | TRBV29-1
CSVEQVSLGGYTF | TGCAGCGTCGAACAGGTCAGCTTGGGCGGCTACACCTTC | . | TRBJ1-2 | . | TRBV29-1
CASSLTTGEYEQYF | TGCGCCAGCAGCTTAACAACAGGGGAATACGAGCAGTACTTC | TRBD1 | TRBJ2-7 | . | TRBV5-1
CSVDSGGSGNEQFF | TGCAGCGTTGATTCCGGGGGGTCGGGAAATGAGCAGTTCTTC | TRBD2 | TRBJ2-1 | . | TRBV29-1
CAWRRTGTGASGANVLTF | TGCGCCTGGAGGAGAACCGGGACAGGGGCCTCTGGGGCCAACGTCCTGACTTTC | TRBD1 | TRBJ2-6 | . | TRBV30
CATSPQTPRYGYTF | TGTGCCACCTCACCCCAGACTCCCCGATATGGCTACACCTTC | . | TRBJ1-2 | few | TRBV27
CSARVASGSASTDTQYF | TGCAGTGCTAGAGTGGCTAGCGGGAGTGCGAGCACAGATACGCAGTATTTT | TRBD2 | TRBJ2-3 | . | TRBV20-1
CASSGAAHYGYTF | TGTGCCAGCAGTGGTGCCGCTCACTATGGCTACACCTTC | . | TRBJ1-2 | . | TRBV2
CATSARGDQPQHF | TGTGCCACCAGTGCGAGGGGAGATCAGCCCCAGCATTTT | . | TRBJ1-5 | few | TRBV24-1
CASKVLVTSTISYNSPLHF | TGTGCCAGCAAGGTTCTGGTGACAAGTACGATCTCCTATAATTCACCCCTCCACTTT | . | TRBJ1-6 | . | TRBV6-1